This T cell receptor beta chain originates from a study of T cells after yellow fever vaccination. In making TCR cDNA, 5'RACE template switching added a universal primer site and UMIs to it. One entry per CDR3 protein, called by TCRdb with MiXCR from the 5' RACE reads. The table shows roughly 400,000 distinct CDR3 sequences, with about 17% occurring only once. V was trimmed by 0 bases and J by 6 bases, leaving 3 bases between them. CDR1 is SGHRS and CDR2 is YFSETQ in the germline V gene. CDR3 length: 11 amino acids. Findings and limits, study-wide: Subsequent booster samples again held most clones from primary vaccination (less than 98% CD4, 88% CD8). FACS-sorted repertoires might harbor abundant contaminating clonotypes from the bulk population.

In this sample, this clonotype turned up a few times. Its antigen is not identified. The sequenced sample was PBMCs, obtained before the yellow fever booster vaccination. V and J are TRBV5-1 and TRBJ1-1; D remains unclear. The TCR originated in a man between 18 and 29 years old who received the YFV17D yellow fever vaccine. The CDR3 is CASSLEAEAFF. CDR3 DNA sequence: TGCGCCAGCAGCTTGGAGGCTGAAGCTTTCTTT.